This T cell receptor (beta chain) was recovered during a study of shared clonotypes between healthy human individuals. Data came from immunoSEQ multiplex PCR; TCRdb stores just in-frame clones and leaves some out. The data show 2 million to 2.5 million clones, over 85% seen once. As for this clone: This CDR3 is also generated by other DNA sequences in the sample.

Germline CDR1 reads SEHNR; CDR2 reads FQNEAQ (reference sequence). The CDR3 contains 15 residues. V was clipped by 3 bases and J by 1 base; unmatched bases: 2. CD8 cells regarded as naive lacked CD45RO, were positively chosen for CCR7, and omitted terminally differentiated effector memory CD45RA+ cells. The J gene is TRBJ2-1, the V gene TRBV7-9, with TRBD1 identical over 8 bases. The specimen sequenced was naive CD8+ T cells sorted from blood. This clonotype was obtained from a man aged 18 to 35 in good health. CDR3: CASSFGQGSYNEQFF. The CDR3 DNA reads as TGTGCCAGCAGCTTCGGACAGGGTTCCTACAATGAGCAGTTCTTC.